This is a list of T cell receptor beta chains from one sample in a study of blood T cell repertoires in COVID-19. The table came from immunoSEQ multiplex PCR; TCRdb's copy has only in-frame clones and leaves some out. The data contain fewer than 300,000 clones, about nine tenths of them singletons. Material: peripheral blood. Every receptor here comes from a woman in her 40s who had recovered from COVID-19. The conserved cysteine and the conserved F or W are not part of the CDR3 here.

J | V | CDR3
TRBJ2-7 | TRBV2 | ASSDQGAEAY
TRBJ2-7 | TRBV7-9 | ASSLVAGPSEQY
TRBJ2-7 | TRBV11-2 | ASQEQTGTYEQY
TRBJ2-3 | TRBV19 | ASSIGGVDTQY
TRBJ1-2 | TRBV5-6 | ASSFGWTGYDYGYT
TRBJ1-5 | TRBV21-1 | ASSWGQGANQPQH
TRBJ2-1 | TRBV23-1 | ASSPAQGSPYNEQF
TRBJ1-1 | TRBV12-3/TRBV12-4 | ASSYGVNTEAF
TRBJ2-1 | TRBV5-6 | ASSLGPGSYNEQF
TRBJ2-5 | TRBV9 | ASSPWGGRETQY
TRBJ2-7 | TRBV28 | ASGAPGQGYEQY
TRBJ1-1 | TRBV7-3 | ASSYGLDRDPTEAF
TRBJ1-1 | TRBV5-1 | ASRDTGGKAEAF
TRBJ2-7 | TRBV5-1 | ASSLWLGDEQY
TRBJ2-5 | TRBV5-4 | ASSLITEETQY
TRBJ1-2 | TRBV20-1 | SAQNYGYT
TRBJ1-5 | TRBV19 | ASSFAVKGPASFQPQH
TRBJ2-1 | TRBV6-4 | ASSETSGGLNEQF
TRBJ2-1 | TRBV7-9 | ASSLQGLQGEQF
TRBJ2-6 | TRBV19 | ASSTSGTGSGANVLT
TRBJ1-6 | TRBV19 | ASSIRQGGNSPLH
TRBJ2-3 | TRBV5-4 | ASSPGTSGGDTQY
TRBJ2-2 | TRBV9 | ASSVSGGRAGELF
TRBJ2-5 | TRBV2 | ASSPDRGGAETQY
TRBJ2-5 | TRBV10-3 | AISQAAETQY
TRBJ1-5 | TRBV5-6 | ASSRGGRGYGNQPQH
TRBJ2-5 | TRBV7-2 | ASSSGQGPQETQY
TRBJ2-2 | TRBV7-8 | ASSLNLGLAGAGELF
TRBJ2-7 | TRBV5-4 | ASSLRGEQY
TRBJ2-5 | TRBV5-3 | ASPFYWQRGNQETQY
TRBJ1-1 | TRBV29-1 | SGIRTGGITEAF
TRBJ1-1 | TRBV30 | AWGGQMNTEAF
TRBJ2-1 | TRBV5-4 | ASSMGTFLYNEQF
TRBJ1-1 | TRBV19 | AWGNRGEAF
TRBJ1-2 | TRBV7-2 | ASSLLGLLQAGGADGYT
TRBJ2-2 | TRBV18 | ASSQEATGVTGELF
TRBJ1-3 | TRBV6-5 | ASSFPGAGNTIY
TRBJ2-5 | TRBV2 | ASSLRQGAVQETQY
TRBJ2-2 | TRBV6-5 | ASSRQGANTGELF
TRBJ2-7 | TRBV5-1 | ASSLQGYEQY